The next 8 T cell receptor beta chains were all read from a single sample in a study of blood T cell repertoires in COVID-19. Profiled with immunoSEQ multiplex PCR; TCRdb holds only in-frame clones, not every one. Of about 150,000 clones detected, about nine tenths appear once; the ten largest clones hold roughly 4%. Material: PBMCs or T cells enriched from blood (not recorded which). Receptor source: a woman aged 40 to 50 who had been exposed to COVID-19.

The chain combines TRBV27 with TRBJ1-2; tentatively, D is TRBD1 (5 bases). The germline V gene has CDR1 MNHEY and CDR2 SMNVEV (reference sequence). There are 13 residues in the CDR3. The ends were cut back, 7 bases at V and 8 bases at J, with 17 bases in the middle. DNA of the CDR3: TGTGCCAGCACCGGCGCCGGGGGGAGGGGCTACACCTTC. Translating gives CASTGAGGRGYTF.

The gene calls are TRBV10-3 and TRBJ1-2, with 7 bases lining up with TRBD1. The CDR3 contains 16 residues. V trimming: 6 bases; J trimming: 0 bases; junction bases outside the gene matches: 10. The V gene's germline CDR1 is ENHRY and CDR2 SYGVKD. The CDR3 DNA follows: TGTGCCATCAGAACCGACCAGGGGGGAGCTAACTATGGCTACACCTTC. Its protein product is CAIRTDQGGANYGYTF.

The V and J genes are TRBV19 and TRBJ2-1; D may be TRBD2 (6 bases). This CDR3 has 14 residues. Trimming stripped 10 bases from V and 1 base from J, with 14 bases between. Germline V gives CDR1 LNHDA, CDR2 SQIVND (reference sequence). Here the CDR3 reads CATASDYSYNEQFF. CDR3 bases: TGTGCCACCGCTAGCGATTATTCCTACAATGAGCAGTTCTTC.

This clone has only one observation. V usage is TRBV4-1 and J usage is TRBJ2-1; 9 nucleotides match TRBD2. Germline V gene lookup returns CDR1 MGHRA and CDR2 YSYEKL. The CDR3 runs 15 residues. The trim removed 6 bases at V and 1 base at J, leaving 4 bases unmatched. The CDR3, as DNA: TGCGCCAGCAGTCGACTAGCGGTATCCTACAATGAGCAGTTCTTC. Encoded protein: CASSRLAVSYNEQFF.

The chain couples TRBV28 to TRBJ2-7, with 9 positions matching TRBD1. The germline gives CDR1 MDHEN, CDR2 SYDVKM. The CDR3 has 12 residues. With 8 bases clipped from V and 5 bases from J, the junction kept 4 bases outside the gene matches. CDR3 sequence (DNA): TGTGCCAGCGGGACAGGGCTCGACGAGCAGTACTTC. As protein: CASGTGLDEQYF. Drawing the rest from reference TRBV28 and TRBJ2-7, the complete variable domain is DVKVTQSSRYLVKRTGEKVFLECVQDMDHENMFWYRQDPGLGLRLIYFSYDVKMKEKGDIPEGYSVSREKKERFSLILESASTNQTSMYLCASGTGLDEQYFGPGTRLTVT.

J is TRBJ2-3 and V is TRBV28; 8 bases agree with TRBD2. The CDR3 covers 14 residues. Germline V gene data show CDR1 as MDHEN and CDR2 as SYDVKM. J was trimmed by 4 bases and V by 3 bases; bases with no gene match: 3. The CDR3 sequence: CASSFIGRADTQYF. The CDR3 DNA reads TGTGCCAGCAGTTTTATCGGGAGGGCAGATACGCAGTATTTT.

Written as DNA, the CDR3 is TGTGCCAGCAGTTCTCCGGGACGAGGGGGCTACGAGCAGTACTTC. Translated, it gives CASSSPGRGGYEQYF. The chain recombines TRBV27 with TRBJ2-7, with D possibly TRBD1 on 6 matching bases. The CDR3 sequence is 15 residues long. V shed 4 bases and J shed 3 bases, with 16 bases lying between them. Per the germline V gene, CDR1 is MNHEY and CDR2 is SMNVEV (reference sequence).

The count of this clone is one. The chain links TRBV19 to TRBJ2-1, with 9 bases matching TRBD2. The V gene end was trimmed by 5 bases and the J gene end by 10 bases; junction bases not matched to a gene: 12. Germline V gene sequence: CDR1 LNHDA, CDR2 SQIVND (reference sequence). The CDR3 is 15 amino acids. Written as DNA, the CDR3 is TGTGCCAGTAGTCTGGACGCGGGGGGGCAGGGGGAGCAGTTCTTC. It is translated as CASSLDAGGQGEQFF.